Below are 11 T cell receptor beta chains sequenced from a single sample in a study of Ad26.COV2.S vaccination and SARS-CoV-2 variants. Data came from immunoSEQ multiplex PCR; TCRdb stores just in-frame clones and leaves some out. In the table there are hundreds of thousands of clones, more than 70% of which are singletons. Documented treatment: 15 to 20 received Ad26.COV2.S at low or high dose, single or two shots; roughly 5 received placebo; per-sample allocation not given. Sampling was performed 63 days after the first vaccine or placebo injection. Here the sequenced sample was peripheral blood, taken in a trial of Ad26.COV2.S vaccine versus placebo. These receptors came from a person aged 18 to 65 who received the Ad26.COV2.S COVID-19 vaccine or a placebo.

The gene calls are TRBV18 and TRBJ1-2, with a tentative D call TRBD1 (6 bases). Trimming took 5 bases from V and 4 from J, leaving 17 bases between them. CDR1 and CDR2 (germline): KGHSH, LQKENI. The CDR3 contains 15 residues. CDR3 in amino acids: CASSATGTTLYGYTF. CDR3 nucleotides: TGTGCCAGCTCAGCAACAGGGACGACGCTCTATGGCTACACCTTC.

The chain carries TRBV4-2 and TRBJ2-2, with no clear D. In germline, CDR1 is LGHNA, CDR2 YNFKEQ. V was cut by 4 bases and J by 2 bases, with 11 bases left in between. The CDR3 covers 15 residues. The CDR3 reads CASSPTTLNTGELFF. As DNA, the CDR3 is TGTGCCAGCAGCCCTACGACACTTAACACCGGGGAGCTGTTTTTT.

The J gene is TRBJ2-7, the V gene TRBV7-2, with a possible D match to TRBD1 (5 bases). The CDR3 runs 17 residues. V was trimmed by 6 bases and J by 0 bases, leaving 21 bases between them. Looked up from germline, CDR1 is SGHTA and CDR2 is FQGNSA. The CDR3 sequence: CASSRQKSPTSSYEQYF. CDR3 DNA sequence: TGTGCCAGCAGTCGACAGAAAAGCCCGACGAGCTCCTACGAGCAGTACTTC.

This chain uses TRBV7-8 with TRBJ2-2; 7 bases are a match to TRBD1. Trimming at V came to 4 bases and at J to 0 bases, leaving 8 bases not matched to a gene. This CDR3 has 17 amino acids. CDR1 is SGHVS and CDR2 is FQNEAQ in the germline V gene. The chain's CDR3 is CASSSRTGLTNTGELFF. The CDR3 DNA follows: TGTGCCAGCAGCTCCCGGACAGGTCTTACGAACACCGGGGAGCTGTTTTTT.

The chain employs TRBV6-2 or TRBV6-3 and TRBJ2-4; no definite D call. Germline V gene sequence: CDR1 MNHEY, CDR2 SVGEGT. With 0 bases removed from V and 5 bases from J, the gap between germline ends came to 5 bases. The CDR3 contains 13 residues. The CDR3 DNA is TGTGCCAGCAGTTACTCGAAGGAAAACATTCAGTACTTC. Its translation: CASSYSKENIQYF.

The CDR3 DNA follows: TGTGCCAGCAGCGTAGCCGGGGCAGGGAACGAGCAGTACTTC. Translated: CASSVAGAGNEQYF. The rearrangement joins TRBV9 to TRBJ2-7; D tentatively fits TRBD1 or TRBD2 (5 bases each). The germline V gene has CDR1 SGDLS and CDR2 YYNGEE. The V gene lost 0 bases and the J gene lost 5 bases, with 12 bases spanning the gap. CDR3 length equals 14 residues.

The chain joins TRBV19 to TRBJ2-6, with D tentatively TRBD2 (5 bases). Per germline, CDR1 LNHDA and CDR2 SQIVND (reference sequence). The CDR3 contains 17 residues. V dropped 1 base and J dropped 2 bases, with 12 bases sitting between them. The CDR3 is CASSIVRTSTGANVLTF. As DNA, the CDR3 is TGTGCCAGTAGTATAGTGAGGACTTCCACTGGGGCCAACGTCCTGACTTTC.

CDR3 nucleotide sequence: TGTGCCAGCAGTGAATCGGGGGACGGAGAGACCCAGTACTTC. Translation: CASSESGDGETQYF. This chain uses TRBV6-4 with TRBJ2-5; a possible D gene is TRBD2 (6 bases). CDR3 length: 14 amino acids. From germline, CDR1 is MRHNA and CDR2 SNTAGT. The germline V and J ends were trimmed by 3 bases and 4 bases, with 12 bases remaining between them.

The gene calls are TRBV27 and TRBJ1-6, with D perhaps matching TRBD1 (5 bases). From germline, CDR1 is MNHEY and CDR2 SMNVEV (reference sequence). V was trimmed by 5 bases and J by 8 bases, leaving 10 bases between them. This CDR3 comprises 13 residues. CDR3: CASSIIRDSPLHF. DNA of the CDR3: TGTGCCAGCAGTATTATCAGGGATTCACCCCTCCACTTT.

V is TRBV30 and J is TRBJ1-2; D is perhaps TRBD1 (6 bases). The CDR3 length is 13 residues. The ends were cut back, 0 bases at V and 8 bases at J, with 13 bases in the middle. Germline V lookup: CDR1 GTSNPN, CDR2 SVGIG (reference sequence). CDR3 bases: TGTGCCTGGAGTGTTCAGACAGGCAGCGGCTACACCTTC. Protein product: CAWSVQTGSGYTF.

The chain has TRBV6-5 and TRBJ2-2, with D uncertain. The CDR3 extends over 15 amino acids. The V gene's germline CDR1 is MNHEY and CDR2 SVGAGI. Trimming pared 6 bases from V and 3 bases from J, leaving 14 bases between. CDR3 protein: CASRGRVWDTGELFF. The CDR3 DNA reads TGTGCCAGCAGGGGAAGGGTTTGGGACACCGGGGAGCTGTTTTTT.